The 25 T cell receptor beta chains presented below share a single source sample, sequenced in a study of Ad26.COV2.S vaccination and SARS-CoV-2 variants. TCRdb's copy holds only in-frame clones and misses some; the assay was immunoSEQ multiplex PCR. The table has hundreds of thousands of clones, approximately 88% seen once; the top ten hold about 1.5%. The treatment here: over 15 received Ad26.COV2.S at low or high dose, single or two shots; about 5 received placebo; per-sample allocation not given. Day 63 following the first vaccine or placebo injection was when the samples were taken. The input for sequencing was peripheral blood, taken in a trial of Ad26.COV2.S vaccine versus placebo. Every receptor here comes from a person aged 18-60 years who received the Ad26.COV2.S COVID-19 vaccine or a placebo.

The chain employs TRBV20-1 and TRBJ2-7; D call uncertain. Trimming removed 6 bases at V and 6 bases at J, with 9 bases between. Germline CDR1 and CDR2: DFQATT and SNEGSKA (reference sequence). This CDR3 region has 10 residues. The CDR3 here is CSASHFEQYF. The CDR3 bases are TGCAGTGCATCGCACTTCGAGCAGTACTTC.

Points on this clone: Other nucleotide sequences in the sample specify the same CDR3. The chain uses TRBV7-2 and TRBJ1-1; the D is unclear. Germline CDR1 reads SGHTA; CDR2 reads FQGNSA. This CDR3 is 14 amino acids long. Between the trimmed V and J ends, which lost 1 base and 1 base, there was a span of 7 bases. The CDR3 region has the DNA TGTGCCAGCAGCTTAGGGGGTTGGAACACTGAAGCTTTCTTT. Translating it yields CASSLGGWNTEAFF.

The chain employs TRBV18 and TRBJ1-4; no clear D. CDR1 and CDR2 (germline): KGHSH, LQKENI. The CDR3 loop spans 17 amino acids. V lost 0 bases and J 2 bases, leaving 13 bases between the germline ends. This chain's CDR3 is CASSPPDEVGTNEKLFF. The CDR3, as DNA: TGTGCCAGCTCACCACCGGATGAAGTCGGCACTAATGAAAAACTGTTTTTT.

The V call is TRBV7-8, the J call TRBJ2-7, with D perhaps TRBD2 (7 bases). The V end lost 0 bases, the J end lost 2 bases, and 11 bases lay between the germline ends. In germline, CDR1 is SGHVS, CDR2 FQNEAQ. The CDR3 sequence is 15 residues long. The CDR3 region is CASSLAQGRAYEQYF. The CDR3 nucleotides read TGTGCCAGCAGCTTAGCCCAGGGGAGGGCCTACGAGCAGTACTTC. The whole variable domain, filled in from reference TRBV7-8 and TRBJ2-7, reads GAGVSQSPRYKVAKRGQDVALRCDPISGHVSLFWYQQALGQGPEFLTYFQNEAQLDKSGLPSDRFFAERPEGSVSTLKIQRTQQEDSAVYLCASSLAQGRAYEQYFGPGTRLTVT.

Only one count was recorded for this clone. CDR3 nucleotide sequence: TGTGCCAGCAGCCAGACAGGGTACGAGCAGTACTTC. Its protein product is CASSQTGYEQYF. The rearrangement links TRBV3-1 (or the pseudogene TRBV3-2) to TRBJ2-7; 7 bases line up with TRBD1. J was trimmed by 4 bases and V by 3 bases; bases with no gene match: 0. The CDR3 is 12 amino acids. CDR1 LGHDT and CDR2 YNNKEL come from the germline V gene (reference sequence).

The V call is TRBV3-1 (or the pseudogene TRBV3-2), the J call TRBJ1-1; the match to TRBD1 covers 10 bases. The length of the CDR3 is 15 residues. CDR1 and CDR2 from the germline V gene are LGHDT and YNNKEL (reference sequence). The V segment lost 1 base and the J segment 2 bases; nucleotides outside the gene matches: 1. CDR3 DNA sequence: TGTGCCAGCAGCCAAGGGGACAGGGGAAACACTGAAGCTTTCTTT. This encodes CASSQGDRGNTEAFF.

J is TRBJ2-7 and V is TRBV25-1, with a possible D match to TRBD2 (6 bases). V was clipped by 10 bases and J by 1 base, with 8 bases between them. Germline V gene sequence: CDR1 MGHDK, CDR2 SYGVNS. There are 11 residues in the CDR3. The CDR3 loop is CATGTSYEQYF. The CDR3 DNA follows: TGTGCCACCGGGACTTCCTACGAGCAGTACTTC.

The V and J genes are TRBV3-1 (or the pseudogene TRBV3-2) and TRBJ1-4; the D is unclear. Germline V lookup: CDR1 LGHDT, CDR2 YNNKEL (reference sequence). The CDR3 totals 15 residues. The ends were cut back, 4 bases at V and 4 bases at J, with 13 bases in the middle. The CDR3 nucleotides read TGTGCCAGCAGCCCCGAGGGAACAGATAATGAAAAACTGTTTTTT. Its translation is CASSPEGTDNEKLFF.

The V gene is TRBV7-9, the J gene TRBJ2-7; a possible D gene is TRBD1 (5 bases). Trimming removed 4 bases from V and 4 bases from J, with 11 bases in between. Per the germline V gene, CDR1 is SEHNR and CDR2 is FQNEAQ (reference sequence). The CDR3 is 13 residues long. CDR3 residues: CASSSETAYEQYF. In DNA, the CDR3 is TGTGCCAGCAGCTCCGAGACAGCTTACGAGCAGTACTTC.

The V gene is TRBV20-1, the J gene TRBJ1-1; TRBD1 matches 7 bases. Looked up from germline, CDR1 is DFQATT and CDR2 is SNEGSKA (reference sequence). The CDR3 spans 15 residues. After removal of 3 bases from V and 3 bases from J, the junction contained 10 bases not matched to a gene. CDR3 bases: TGCAGTGCTAGTAAGACAGGGTACAGGGACACTGAAGCTTTCTTT. Amino acids: CSASKTGYRDTEAFF.

This clone came up once. The chain carries TRBV25-1 and TRBJ2-2, with 11 bases identical to TRBD2. The CDR3 is 17 amino acids. Trimming took 5 bases from V and 6 from J; bases not matched to a gene: 11. Germline CDR1 and CDR2: MGHDK and SYGVNS. CDR3 nucleotide sequence: TGTGCCAGCAGTTTCTCCACTACTAGCGGGAGTTCCGGGGAGCTGTTTTTT. Protein sequence: CASSFSTTSGSSGELFF.

The rearrangement joins TRBV9 to TRBJ1-1; D remains ambiguous. Germline CDR1 and CDR2: SGDLS and YYNGEE. V lost 3 bases and J lost 4, with 16 bases in between. This CDR3 comprises 15 residues. The CDR3 DNA follows: TGTGCCAGCAGCGCATCAACAAACGCGGGCACTGAAGCTTTCTTT. Amino acid sequence: CASSASTNAGTEAFF.

The chain uses TRBV7-9 and TRBJ2-2, with a possible D match to TRBD1 (6 bases). V was clipped by 0 bases and J by 6 bases, with 17 bases between them. CDR1 SEHNR and CDR2 FQNEAQ come from the germline V gene (reference sequence). CDR3 size: 17 residues. The CDR3 sequence is CASSLALLGALSGELFF. The CDR3 DNA reads as TGTGCCAGCAGCTTAGCGCTTCTGGGGGCGTTGTCCGGGGAGCTGTTTTTT. The variable domain in full, completed from reference TRBV7-9 and TRBJ2-2, reads DTGVSQNPRHKITKRGQNVTFRCDPISEHNRLYWYRQTLGQGPEFLTYFQNEAQLEKSRLLSDRFSAERPKGSFSTLEIQRTEQGDSAMYLCASSLALLGALSGELFFGEGSRLTVL.

The V call is TRBV4-3, the J call TRBJ2-1; a possible D gene is TRBD2 (6 bases). The length of the CDR3 is 18 residues. V gave up 0 bases and J gave up 3 bases, with 18 bases separating them. The germline CDR1 and CDR2 sequences are LGHNA and YSLEER. For the CDR3, the DNA is TGCGCCAGCAGCCAAGATCCTTCCGGTAGCGGAAACTACAATGAGCAGTTCTTC. The encoded protein is CASSQDPSGSGNYNEQFF.

This sequence joins TRBV6-5 and TRBJ2-7; D remains ambiguous. Germline V gene sequence: CDR1 MNHEY, CDR2 SVGAGI. The CDR3 extends over 14 amino acids. V was cut by 6 bases and J by 2 bases, with 14 bases left in between. CDR3 coding DNA: TGTGCCAGCAGCCTTTTGACACCACCCTACGAGCAGTACTTC. This encodes CASSLLTPPYEQYF.

The chain carries TRBV12-3 or TRBV12-4 and TRBJ2-7; D gene uncertain. V lost 4 bases to trimming and J lost 3 bases, with 7 bases between them. This CDR3 contains 12 residues. Here the CDR3 DNA reads TGTGCCAGCAGTTCACGGTTCTACGAGCAGTACTTC. Translation gives CASSSRFYEQYF.

The chain is built from TRBV5-8 and TRBJ2-5; TRBD1 might be the D (5 bases). This CDR3 has 16 amino acids. V dropped 0 bases and J dropped 1 base, with 13 bases sitting between them. CDR1 and CDR2 from the germline V gene are SGHTS and YDEGEE. The CDR3 spells CASSLGGRVGQETQYF. The CDR3 nucleotides are TGTGCCAGCAGCTTGGGGGGCAGGGTCGGCCAAGAGACCCAGTACTTC. The complete variable domain, with remaining parts taken from reference TRBV5-8 and TRBJ2-5, reads EAGVTQSPTHLIKTRGQQATLRCSPISGHTSVYWYQQALGLGLQFLLWYDEGEERNRGNFPPRFSGRQFPNYSSELNVNALELEDSALYLCASSLGGRVGQETQYFGPGTRLLVL.

The chain carries TRBV30 and TRBJ1-1; possibly TRBD1 for D (6 bases). Germline V gene data show CDR1 as GTSNPN and CDR2 as SVGIG (reference sequence). CDR3 length equals 12 residues. V dropped 5 bases and J dropped 4 bases, with 11 bases sitting between them. The DNA for the CDR3 is TGTGCCTGGGGGGGAGGGGGCACTGAAGCTTTCTTT. It is translated as CAWGGGGTEAFF.

A word on this clone: One end of the junction fails to match germline, which may point to a read error. V usage is TRBV5-1 and J usage is TRBJ2-7, with a weak D call TRBD2 (5 bases). CDR1 and CDR2 (germline): SGHRS, YFSETQ. The CDR3 is made up of 16 amino acids. CDR3 sequence reads: CASTLAPLAGSGEQYF. DNA for the CDR3: TGCGCCAGCACCTTGGCCCCCCTAGCTGGGTCCGGCGAGCAGTACTTC. Full variable domain (remainder filled in from reference TRBV5-1 and TRBJ2-7): KAGVTQTPRYLIKTRGQQVTLSCSPISGHRSVSWYQQTPGQGLQFLFEYFSETQRNKGNFPGRFSGRQFSNSRSEMNVSTLELGDSALYLCASTLAPLAGSGEQYFGPGTRLTVT.

V gene TRBV19 combines with J gene TRBJ2-7, with D perhaps matching TRBD1 (5 bases). Trimming removed 9 bases from V and 7 bases from J, with 19 bases in between. The germline gives CDR1 LNHDA, CDR2 SQIVND (reference sequence). The CDR3 spans 13 residues. The CDR3 DNA is TGTGCCAGCAGAAACCCAGGGCTGGGGGAGCAGTACTTC. Translating it yields CASRNPGLGEQYF.

The genes are TRBV29-1 and TRBJ1-2; D gene uncertain. Germline loops: CDR1 SQVTM, CDR2 ANQGSEA. The length of the CDR3 is 11 residues. Between the trimmed V and J ends, which lost 4 bases and 3 bases, there was a span of 6 bases. The CDR3 loop reads CSVVRDYGYTF. The CDR3 nucleotides are TGCAGCGTTGTAAGGGACTATGGCTACACCTTC.

The rearrangement links TRBV2 to TRBJ1-2; TRBD1 agrees at 8 bases. With V trimmed by 6 bases and J by 6 bases, 9 bases remained unmatched. The CDR3 spans 14 residues. Per germline, CDR1 SNHLY and CDR2 FYNNEI. The CDR3 DNA is TGTGCCAGCAGGTCGGACAGGGCAAACGATGGCTACACCTTC. Amino acids: CASRSDRANDGYTF.

This clone was recorded a few times. The genes are TRBV7-8 and TRBJ1-5; unclear D gene. This CDR3 comprises 13 residues. Trimming pared 0 bases from V and 4 bases from J, leaving 4 bases between. Germline loops: CDR1 SGHVS, CDR2 FQNEAQ. The CDR3 bases are TGTGCCAGCAGCTTAGCCCGGAATCAGCCCCAGCATTTT. Protein: CASSLARNQPQHF.

The rearrangement links TRBV7-3 to TRBJ2-1; D is unresolved. Germline CDR1 reads SGHTA; CDR2 reads FQGTGA. The V end lost 8 bases, the J end lost 8 bases, and 10 bases lay between the germline ends. This CDR3 comprises 11 residues. CDR3 sequence (DNA): TGTGCCAGCGGCTCTGGCCATGAGCAGTTCTTC. Its translation: CASGSGHEQFF.

In the case of this clone: The junction departs from the called germline gene at one end, perhaps through a read error. The chain uses TRBV7-7 and TRBJ1-3; D remains ambiguous. CDR1 is SSHAT, CDR2 FNYEAQ, per germline (reference sequence). The CDR3 loop spans 15 amino acids. The CDR3 region is CASSSGPATGNTIYF. Written as DNA, the CDR3 is TGTGCTAGCAGCTCCGGCCCCGCTACTGGAAACACCATATATTTT.